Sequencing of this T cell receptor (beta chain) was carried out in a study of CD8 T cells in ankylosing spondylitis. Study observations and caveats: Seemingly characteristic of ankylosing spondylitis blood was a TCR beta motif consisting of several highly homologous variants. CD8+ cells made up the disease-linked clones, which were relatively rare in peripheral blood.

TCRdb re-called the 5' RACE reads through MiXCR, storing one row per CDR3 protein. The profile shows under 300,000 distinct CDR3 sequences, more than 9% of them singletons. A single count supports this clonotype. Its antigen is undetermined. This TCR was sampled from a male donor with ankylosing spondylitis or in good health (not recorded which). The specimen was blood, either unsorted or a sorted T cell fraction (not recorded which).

CDR3 bases: TGTGCCAGCAGAACGACAGGGAAACGCAATGAGCAGTTCTTC. Amino acid sequence: CASRTTGKRNEQFF. J is TRBJ2-1 and V is TRBV6-2 or TRBV6-3, with 7 nucleotides matching TRBD1. The ends lost 6 bases at V and 6 bases at J; junction bases unmatched: 8. The CDR3 has 14 residues. Germline-derived CDR1 and CDR2 are MNHEY and SVGEGT.